This T cell receptor beta chain stems from a study of cytomegalovirus exposure and HLA in healthy donors. 60 Vbeta and 13 Jbeta primers were used in PCR. This table comes from immunoSEQ multiplex PCR, and its TCRdb copy is limited to in-frame clones, with some not included. The table lists 20,000 to 25,000 clones. The CDR3 length is 16 residues. Germline V lookup: CDR1 SGHTA, CDR2 FQGNSA. Trimming left V 5 bases short and J 0 bases short, with 16 bases between. The source of this sequence is a man in his 60s in good health and CMV-seropositive. The chain recombines TRBV7-2 with TRBJ1-1, with D possibly being TRBD1 (5 bases). The source material was PBMCs. DNA for the CDR3: TGTGCCAGCAGCCGAACGTCTGGGGGGATGAACACTGAAGCTTTCTTT. This gives the protein CASSRTSGGMNTEAFF.